This record concerns one T cell receptor (beta chain) sequence. What antigen it recognizes has not been identified. Per-base quality was not reported, and no clone a single base away is much larger than it. The CDR3 covers 15 residues, taking in both the cysteine and the phenylalanine. Kept here is only the CDR3 DNA, which spans 45 bases and is read in frame from base 1. Looking up the germline V gene yields CDR1 MNHEY and CDR2 SVGAGI. The V and J ends are trimmed by 7 bases and 5 bases, leaving 17 bases between them. The donors were healthy, HIV-negative adults with no recently reported acute infections or vaccinations. Every donor was a Caucasian adult living in Nashville, Tennessee, USA. CD8 memory samples consisted of magnetically selected CD45RO+ cells combined with CCR7-negative CD45RA+ effector memory (TemRA) cells. Blood was collected by leukapheresis, and PBMCs were isolated by Ficoll-Histopaque density gradient centrifugation and then cryopreserved in liquid nitrogen vapor phase. Analytical flow cytometry was used to check the purity and quantity of every magnetically sorted T cell population. From each sorted fraction, genomic DNA was isolated and quantified by UV absorbance on a Nanodrop 2000c.

This entry is derived from a study of shared clonotypes between healthy human individuals (dated by TCRdb to 2018 to 2021). Notes on the research overall: The cohort included a few men and a couple of women between 18 and 49 years of age. For each donor, three plates each were used for CD4 naive and CD4 memory, two plates were used for CD8 naive, and one plate was used for CD8 memory. To estimate repertoire size and how much clonotypes are shared between individuals, the study performed deep sequencing of blood TCR repertoires from about five healthy adults. Different laboratories and diverse techniques were used to prepare libraries and sequence TCR repertoires, to increase sequencing depth and limit assay-specific biases. Between about 0.9 and 10 billion PBMCs per donor were obtained by leukapheresis.

What the research found in general, with its limitations: Based on pairwise subsampling, the degree of clonotype sharing among donors was expected to be affected by sequencing depth. The small number of donors limited the genetic and exposure-history diversity represented. Even with the large sequencing depth, rarefaction of the sorted-subset datasets indicated that sequencing was incomplete. Sampling was limited to blood, and TCR repertoires in tissue likely differ from TCR repertoires in blood. Larger estimated clonotype richness was generally found for naive subsets than for memory subsets. Across four donors, approximately 5% of naive CD4, 3% to 3.5% of naive CD8, approximately 2.5% of memory CD4, and around 0.4% of memory CD8 clonotypes were shared. Compared with non-shared clonotypes, the clonotypes found in all four sorted-subset donors had higher generation probabilities.

Using the deep immunoSEQ assay, TCR CDR3 regions were amplified from genomic DNA by multiplex PCR. Genomic DNA extracted from each cell subset was distributed evenly over all wells of several immunoSEQ 96-well plates, and each plate served as one replicate. For sorted subsets, each replicate PCR was loaded with around 200 ng genomic DNA, equivalent to 25,000 to 35,000 T cell genomes. The purified libraries were quantified using a Qubit 3.0 fluorometer, sized with a Bioanalyzer 2100, and then quantified again using the KAPA Library Quantification kit. Every immunoSEQ 96-well plate was sequenced on a dedicated single-read 150-cycle Illumina NextSeq 550 flow cell. The authors' pipeline ran thus. Because the immunoSEQ output held only junctional sequences and lacked quality scores, the filtering could not match the filtering applied to full-length reads. To assign V/J genes and CDR3, sequences were annotated against IMGT germline references using PyIR, a Python wrapper for IgBLAST v1.9. Reads were filtered out if the reads had weak V/J assignments (E-value above 1e-6), no CDR3, stop codons, out-of-frame junctions, or ambiguous translated residues. V3J clonotypes were defined by identical inferred V gene, J gene, and CDR3 amino acid sequence. The percentage overlap between two repertoires was calculated by dividing the number of shared unique clonotypes by the size of the smaller repertoire. Repertoire richness was assessed with RTK rarefaction, the Chao1 estimator, and Recon v2.1 estimates of unobserved clonotypes. For all TCRbeta clonotypes obtained by the gDNA method from a handful of donors, generation probabilities were computed with OLGA. TCRdb took this table from immuneACCESS and kept in-frame rearrangements with V and J called. Such tables lack part of the clones; where checked against another copy, unresolved V genes explain under half of the gap, and the rest is unexplained. V and J calls and clone size are those listed in that table; D and trimming were worked out from the DNA. In this sample the table shows approximately 320,000 clones, around 90% of which occur a single time. The top ten clonotypes cover around 15% of the sample.

The receptor's source is a man aged 18 to 30 in good health. Material for sequencing was memory CD8+ T cells sorted from blood. The cell subset or site label of this sample denotes: CD45RO+ cells pooled with CCR7-negative TemRA cells. The chain employs TRBV6-5 and TRBJ2-2; no D gene call is confident. The CDR3 here reads CASISNVGATGELFF. Here is the DNA: TGTGCCAGCATCTCGAACGTGGGTGCAACCGGGGAGCTGTTTTTT.